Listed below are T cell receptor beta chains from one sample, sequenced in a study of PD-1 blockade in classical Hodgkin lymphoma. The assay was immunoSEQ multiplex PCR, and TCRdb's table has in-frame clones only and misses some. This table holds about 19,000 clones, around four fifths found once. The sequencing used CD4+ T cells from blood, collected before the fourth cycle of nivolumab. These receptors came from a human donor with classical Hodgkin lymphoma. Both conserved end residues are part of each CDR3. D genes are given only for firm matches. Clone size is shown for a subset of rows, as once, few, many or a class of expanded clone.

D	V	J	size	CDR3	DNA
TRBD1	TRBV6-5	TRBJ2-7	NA	CASSRQGSYEQYF	TGTGCCAGCAGCCGACAGGGGTCCTACGAGCAGTACTTC
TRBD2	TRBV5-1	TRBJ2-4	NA	CASSLGTSGRAVEKYAKNIQYF	TGCGCCAGCAGCTTGGGGACTAGCGGGAGGGCCGTGGAAAAGTATGCCAAAAACATTCAGTACTTC
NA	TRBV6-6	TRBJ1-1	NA	CASSPGSEAFF	TGTGCCAGCAGCCCGGGTTCTGAAGCTTTCTTT
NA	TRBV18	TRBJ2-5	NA	CASSPLGGETQYF	TGTGCCAGCTCACCACTAGGGGGGGAGACCCAGTACTTC
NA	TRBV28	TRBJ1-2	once	CASRAGGIDGYTF	TGTGCCAGCAGGGCTGGGGGGATTGATGGCTACACCTTC
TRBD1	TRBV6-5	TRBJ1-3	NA	CASSLTGVGNTIYF	TGTGCCAGCAGCCTCACAGGGGTCGGAAACACCATATATTTT
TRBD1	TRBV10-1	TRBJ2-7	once	CASSGTGKLYEQYF	TGCGCCAGCAGCGGGACAGGGAAGCTGTACGAGCAGTACTTC
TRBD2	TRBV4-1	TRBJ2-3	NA	CAGSQDRASGSYWTDTQYF	TGCGCCGGCAGCCAAGATAGGGCTAGCGGGAGCTATTGGACAGATACGCAGTATTTT
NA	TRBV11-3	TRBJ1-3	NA	CASSRMGLDGNTIYF	TGTGCCAGCAGCCGAATGGGACTAGACGGAAACACCATATATTTT
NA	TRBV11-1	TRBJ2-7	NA	CASSPSGTGPYEQYF	TGTGCCAGCAGCCCCTCCGGGACGGGACCCTACGAGCAGTACTTC
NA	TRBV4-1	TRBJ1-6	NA	CASSQLGPPSSYNSPLHF	TGCGCCAGCAGCCAATTGGGACCTCCGAGTTCCTATAATTCACCCCTCCACTTT
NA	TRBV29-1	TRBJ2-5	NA	CSVESPVGTQYF	TGCAGCGTTGAATCGCCGGTTGGGACCCAGTACTTC
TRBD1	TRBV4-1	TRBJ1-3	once	CASSRMGRQGFSGNTIYF	TGCGCCAGCAGCCGGATGGGGAGACAGGGATTTTCTGGAAACACCATATATTTT
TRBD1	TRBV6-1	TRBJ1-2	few	CASSAGQVGGYTF	TGTGCCAGCAGTGCAGGACAGGTCGGCGGCTACACCTTC
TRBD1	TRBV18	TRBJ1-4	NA	CASSPTGEEKLFF	TGTGCCAGCTCTCCGACAGGGGAAGAAAAACTGTTTTTT
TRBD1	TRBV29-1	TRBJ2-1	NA	CSVGQGSEQFF	TGCAGCGTAGGACAGGGCAGCGAGCAGTTCTTC
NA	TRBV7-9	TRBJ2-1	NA	CASSGEAGEQFF	TGTGCCAGCAGCGGGGAAGCGGGTGAGCAGTTCTTC
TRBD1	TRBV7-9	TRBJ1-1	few	CASSLDRGATEAFF	TGTGCCAGCAGCTTAGACAGGGGTGCCACTGAAGCTTTCTTT
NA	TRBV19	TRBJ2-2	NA	CASSTGIGTGELFF	TGTGCCAGTAGTACGGGAATCGGCACCGGGGAGCTGTTTTTT
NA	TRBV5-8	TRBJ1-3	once	CASSLQGLSGNTIYF	TGTGCCAGCAGCTTGCAAGGACTCTCTGGAAACACCATATATTTT
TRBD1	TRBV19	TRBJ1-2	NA	CASSFTTGQDYGYTF	TGTGCCAGTAGTTTCACGACAGGGCAGGACTATGGCTACACCTTC
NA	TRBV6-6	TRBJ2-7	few	CASSRDRLSYEQYF	TGTGCCAGCAGCCGAGACAGACTCTCCTACGAGCAGTACTTC
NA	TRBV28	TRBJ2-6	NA	CASGYRFGVGGANVLTF	TGTGCCAGCGGATACAGGTTCGGAGTTGGTGGGGCCAACGTCCTGACTTTC
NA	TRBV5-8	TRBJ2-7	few	CASSFHGSSYEQYF	TGTGCCAGCAGCTTCCATGGCAGCTCCTACGAGCAGTACTTC
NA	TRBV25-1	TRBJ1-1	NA	CASSSRDTPILNTEAFF	TGTGCCAGCAGTTCCCGGGACACACCGATTTTGAACACTGAAGCTTTCTTT
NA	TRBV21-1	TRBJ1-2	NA	CASSNRPPRGDYGYTF	TGTGCCAGCAGCAATAGGCCCCCGCGGGGCGACTATGGCTACACCTTC
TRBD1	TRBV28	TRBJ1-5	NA	CASSLATGTANQPQHF	TGTGCCAGCAGTTTAGCTACCGGGACAGCCAATCAGCCCCAGCATTTT
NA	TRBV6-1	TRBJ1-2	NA	CASSEVGRSYGYTF	TGTGCCAGCAGTGAAGTAGGCCGGTCCTATGGCTACACCTTC
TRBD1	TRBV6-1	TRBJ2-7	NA	CASTRTGGIYEQYF	TGTGCCAGTACACGGACAGGGGGCATCTACGAGCAGTACTTC
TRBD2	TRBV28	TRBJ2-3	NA	CASETSGTNTQYF	TGTGCCAGCGAGACTAGCGGCACAAATACGCAGTATTTT
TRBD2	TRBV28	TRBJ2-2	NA	CASTPRPGTSLSGELFF	TGTGCCAGCACTCCCCGTCCCGGGACTAGCTTATCCGGGGAGCTGTTTTTT
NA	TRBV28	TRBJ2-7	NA	CASSLYGRVYEQYF	TGTGCCAGCAGTTTATACGGCAGGGTCTACGAGCAGTACTTC
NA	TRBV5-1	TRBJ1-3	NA	CASSSEALSSGNTIYF	TGCGCCAGTAGCTCGGAGGCACTCAGCTCTGGAAACACCATATATTTT
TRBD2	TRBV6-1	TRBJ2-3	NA	CASTLAEATDTQYF	TGTGCCAGCACTCTAGCGGAGGCCACAGATACGCAGTATTTT
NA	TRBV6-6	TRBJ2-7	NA	CASREPSSYEQYF	TGTGCCAGCAGAGAACCAAGCTCCTACGAGCAGTACTTC
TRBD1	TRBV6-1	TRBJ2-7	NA	CASSVGTGGAAYEQYF	TGTGCCAGCAGTGTTGGGACAGGGGGCGCGGCCTACGAGCAGTACTTC
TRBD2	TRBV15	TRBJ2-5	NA	CATSRDTSGETQYF	TGTGCCACCAGCAGAGATACTAGCGGAGAGACCCAGTACTTC
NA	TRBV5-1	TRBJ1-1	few	CASRDREDMNTEAFF	TGCGCCAGCAGGGATAGGGAAGACATGAACACTGAAGCTTTCTTT
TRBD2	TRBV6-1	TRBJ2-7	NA	CASTYSSGRTSEQYF	TGTGCCAGCACCTATAGTAGCGGGAGGACCAGTGAGCAGTACTTC
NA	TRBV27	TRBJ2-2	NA	CASSFYDRLLTGELFF	TGTGCCAGCAGTTTCTACGACAGGCTTCTTACCGGGGAGCTGTTTTTT
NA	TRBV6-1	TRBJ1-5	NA	CASREGYSNQPQHF	TGTGCCAGCAGGGAAGGGTATAGCAATCAGCCCCAGCATTTT
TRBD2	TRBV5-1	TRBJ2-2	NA	CASSNSGTSGSTGTGELFF	TGCGCCAGCAGCAACTCCGGGACTAGCGGGAGCACGGGCACCGGGGAGCTGTTTTTT
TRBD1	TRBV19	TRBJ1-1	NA	CASSSGQGKAFF	TGTGCCAGTAGTTCGGGACAGGGGAAAGCTTTCTTT
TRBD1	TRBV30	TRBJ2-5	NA	CAWSSGTGGLVETQYF	TGTGCCTGGAGTAGCGGGACAGGGGGCTTGGTGGAGACCCAGTACTTC
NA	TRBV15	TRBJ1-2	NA	CATSSDGNYGYTF	TGTGCCACCAGCAGTGACGGGAACTATGGCTACACCTTC
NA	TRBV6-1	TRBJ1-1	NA	CASSEGTIMNTEAFF	TGTGCCAGCAGTGAAGGTACCATCATGAACACTGAAGCTTTCTTT
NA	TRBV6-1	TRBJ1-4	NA	CASSVQPTNEKLFF	TGTGCCAGCAGTGTACAGCCAACTAATGAAAAACTGTTTTTT
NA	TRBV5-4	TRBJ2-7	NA	CASSSGDSYEQYF	TGTGCCAGCAGCTCCGGTGACTCCTACGAGCAGTACTTC
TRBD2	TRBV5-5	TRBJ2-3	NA	CASSSHGTRGLDTQYF	TGTGCCAGCAGCTCGCACGGGACTAGGGGCCTAGATACGCAGTATTTT
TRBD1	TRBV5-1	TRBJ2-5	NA	CASSLDRGVETQYF	TGCGCCAGCAGCTTGGACAGGGGAGTCGAGACCCAGTACTTC
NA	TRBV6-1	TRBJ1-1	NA	CASRAANTEAFF	TGTGCCAGCAGGGCAGCAAACACTGAAGCTTTCTTT
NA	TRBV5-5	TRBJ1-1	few	CASSHVGSNPEAFF	TGTGCCAGCAGCCACGTGGGTTCGAATCCCGAAGCTTTCTTT